This T cell receptor beta chain stems from a study of blood T cell repertoires in COVID-19. For the study at large: COVID-19 samples, acute and convalescent, were from the United States, Italy and Spain. PBMCs, B-cell-depleted T cells, or T cells were the source of the cDNA or gDNA that made up the material.

In the source study's methods: It was from reference gene primer amplification that nucleated cell counts were estimated. Sequencing used immunoSEQ multiplex PCR; TCRdb keeps in-frame clones, though not all of them. V and J calls and clone size come straight from that table; D and trimming were deduced from the DNA. This table has hundreds of thousands of clones, 87% appearing once. This clone has only one observation. Sequencing was carried out using peripheral blood. The TCR originated in a man younger than 30 with active or convalescent COVID-19.

CDR3: CASSQVGGSGEQFF. CDR3 nucleotides: TGTGCCAGCAGCCAAGTAGGAGGGTCTGGTGAGCAGTTCTTC. The chain is built from TRBV14 and TRBJ2-1; the D gene is possibly TRBD2 (6 bases). Germline CDR1 and CDR2: SGHDN and FVKESK. The CDR3 length is 14 residues. V lost 1 base, J lost 9 bases, and 13 bases lay in between.